This T cell receptor (beta chain) derives from a study of OX40 agonist ivuxolimab in advanced cancers. Study in general: Earlier treatment with anti-PD-1, anti-PD-L1 or anti-CTLA-4 was permitted, and under 50% had received some.

V shed 1 base and J shed 6 bases, with 8 bases lying between them. The CDR3 is 12 residues long. From germline, CDR1 is SGHRS and CDR2 YFSETQ. The method was immunoSEQ multiplex PCR; TCRdb's version includes in-frame clones alone and lacks a portion of them. The sample includes around 12,000 clones, about 85% of them seen just once. Sequences were derived from CD4+ or CD8+ T cells sorted from blood, sampled in a trial of the OX40 agonist ivuxolimab. This TCR was recovered from an adult with an advanced solid tumor such as melanoma, head and neck, liver or kidney cancer. The gene calls are TRBV5-1 and TRBJ2-7; no definite D call. This CDR3 is CASSLNPAEQYF. The CDR3 bases are TGCGCCAGCAGCTTGAATCCGGCCGAGCAGTACTTC.